A selection of T cell receptor beta chains follows, all from one sample in a study of regulatory T cells in long-lasting Graves disease. From the multiplex PCR reads, TCRdb called clonotypes with MiXCR, one entry per CDR3 protein. The table shows about 310,000 distinct CDR3 sequences, with 22% occurring only once. The input for sequencing was peripheral blood mononuclear cells (PBMCs), taken when the disease was refractory, from a patient treated with antithyroid drugs. These receptors originate from a female donor with Graves disease. Each CDR3 is given with its conserved first and last residue. Fields, in order: D gene, J gene, clone size, V gene, CDR3 DNA, CDR3 protein. D genes are given only for firm matches. Not all rows give a size; the values are once, few, many and, for expanded clones, a class.

>TRBD1|TRBJ2-7|few|TRBV29-1
TGCAGCGTTGAAATGACAGGGGAGGAGCAGTACTTC
CSVEMTGEEQYF
>TRBD1|TRBJ2-3|-|TRBV27
TGTGCCAGCAGTTTAGCAGGGGGTGGAGATACGCAGTATTTT
CASSLAGGGDTQYF
>-|TRBJ1-5|-|TRBV19
TGTGCCAGTAGTGCCTCCCCTGGGGGGGTTGGGGGCAATCAGCCCCAGCATTTT
CASSASPGGVGGNQPQHF
>TRBD1|TRBJ2-5|many|TRBV12-3/TRBV12-4
TGTGCCAGCAGTTTAAGGGGGACAGAGTACCAAGAGACCCAGTACTTC
CASSLRGTEYQETQYF
>-|TRBJ2-5|many|TRBV2
TGTGCCAGCAGTGTAGGGCCGCACATACAAGAGACCCAGTACTTC
CASSVGPHIQETQYF
>-|TRBJ1-4|-|TRBV6-9
TGTGCCAGCAGTTCCCCAGCCCGGGGGATAGGGGAAAAACTGTTTTTT
CASSSPARGIGEKLFF
>-|TRBJ2-7|many|TRBV28
TGTGCCAGCACCGCCGGAGGGCACACCTACGAGCAGTACTTC
CASTAGGHTYEQYF
>-|TRBJ1-3|few|TRBV12-3/TRBV12-4
TGTGCCAGCAGTGATGCAGGATACCCATCTGGAAACACCATATATTTT
CASSDAGYPSGNTIYF
>-|TRBJ1-1|-|TRBV10-2
TGCGCCGGCAGTGAAGAGACAGCGAACACTGAAGCTTTCTTT
CAGSEETANTEAFF
>TRBD2|TRBJ2-7|few|TRBV3-1
TGTGCCAGCAGCCCTACGGGTTCCGGGAGGAACGAGCAGTACTTC
CASSPTGSGRNEQYF
>TRBD2|TRBJ2-2|few|TRBV7-2
TGTGCCAGCAGCTCCCAAGTAACCAGCGGGAGTGGGGGCGGGGAGCTGTTTTTT
CASSSQVTSGSGGGELFF
>-|TRBJ1-2|few|TRBV5-1
TGCGCCAGCTCCAAGGAGGTTGGAACATATGGCTACACCTTC
CASSKEVGTYGYTF
>-|TRBJ1-5|-|TRBV12-3/TRBV12-4
TGTGCCAGCAGTTTATATGGGGGGGAGGCCCAGCATTTT
CASSLYGGEAQHF
>-|TRBJ2-4|few|TRBV30
TGTGCCTGGGAGGCCGGACAGAAAAACATTCAGTACTTC
CAWEAGQKNIQYF
>-|TRBJ1-2|-|TRBV12-3/TRBV12-4
TGTGCCAGCCGATATTCCGGACAGCCGACCTATGGCTACACCTTC
CASRYSGQPTYGYTF
>-|TRBJ1-6|few|TRBV27
TGTGCCAGCAGTTTAGTAGGCGGGATCCTCCACTTT
CASSLVGGILHF
>-|TRBJ1-5|few|TRBV6-1
TGTGCCACCGGGGGGGCTGTGGGCAATCAGCCCCAGCATTTT
CATGGAVGNQPQHF
>TRBD1|TRBJ1-6|-|TRBV19
TGTGCCAGTGAAGACCTCGGGACAGGAAGATCACCCCTCCACTTT
CASEDLGTGRSPLHF
>-|TRBJ2-2|many|TRBV29-1
TGCAGCGTTGAAGGGACCGACATTGAAGGCACCGGGGAGCTGTTTTTT
CSVEGTDIEGTGELFF
>TRBD1|TRBJ1-4|few|TRBV6-1
TGTGCCAGCAGCCCCCAATACGGGACAGGGAATGAAAAACTGTTTTTT
CASSPQYGTGNEKLFF
>TRBD2|TRBJ2-7|-|TRBV5-1
TGCGCCAGCAGCTTAAGTTTGCGGGAGGTAGCCTACGAGCAGTACTTC
CASSLSLREVAYEQYF
>TRBD1|TRBJ2-7|many|TRBV6-2/TRBV6-3
TGTGCCAGCAGTTTGGACAGGGTTAACAACGAGCAGTACTTC
CASSLDRVNNEQYF
>TRBD1|TRBJ2-7|many|TRBV9
TGTGCCAGCAGCTCCGGGGCGGACAGGGGCGAGCAGTACTTC
CASSSGADRGEQYF
>-|TRBJ2-7|-|TRBV28
TGTGCCAGCAGTACCGTCGAGAAGCAGTACTTC
CASSTVEKQYF
>TRBD1|TRBJ2-5|-|TRBV6-1
TGTGCCAGCAGTACAGGGGTACAAGAGACCCAGTACTTC
CASSTGVQETQYF
>TRBD1|TRBJ2-7|-|TRBV7-9
TGTGCCAGCAGCTTGGGGCAGGGGGCGGACGAGCAGTACTTC
CASSLGQGADEQYF
>-|TRBJ2-1|few|TRBV28
TGTGCCAGCAAGCTTGGTTCCTACAATGAGCAGTTCTTC
CASKLGSYNEQFF
>TRBD2|TRBJ2-7|-|TRBV9
TGTGCCAGCAGCGTAGCAAGCGGGGATTACGAGCAGTACTTC
CASSVASGDYEQYF
>-|TRBJ1-1|-|TRBV5-1
TGCGCCAGCAGCTTGCCCAGAGATCAGGTGGACACTGAAGCTTTCTTT
CASSLPRDQVDTEAFF
>TRBD2|TRBJ2-1|few|TRBV29-1
TGCAGCGTTGACTCGACTAGCTGGCATGAGCAGTTCTTC
CSVDSTSWHEQFF
>TRBD1|TRBJ1-2|few|TRBV20-1
TGCAGTGGGGGACAGGGATTGATTGGCTACACCTTC
CSGGQGLIGYTF
>-|TRBJ1-2|many|TRBV2
TGTGCCAGCTCCCAGGCTCGGACAGCGTATGGCTACACCTTC
CASSQARTAYGYTF
>TRBD2|TRBJ2-5|many|TRBV18
TGTGCCAGCTCACGGCAGGCTAGCGGGAGAGGGGAGACCCAGTACTTC
CASSRQASGRGETQYF
>-|TRBJ1-5|-|TRBV28
TGTGCCAGCAGCCAATACCGGGAAACTTATCAGCCCCAGCATTTT
CASSQYRETYQPQHF
>TRBD1|TRBJ1-1|few|TRBV5-1
TGCGCCAGCAGCTGGGACAGGTCGAACACTGAAGCTTTCTTT
CASSWDRSNTEAFF
>-|TRBJ1-6|few|TRBV7-9
TGTGCCAGCAGCTTAGGTTTTGGCCCCAATTCACCCCTCCACTTT
CASSLGFGPNSPLHF
>TRBD2|TRBJ2-5|-|TRBV20-1
TGCAGTGCCCGGACTAGCTGGCAGACCCAGTACTTC
CSARTSWQTQYF
>TRBD1|TRBJ2-7|-|TRBV10-3
TGTGCCATCAGTGACCTGACAGGGCTAAGCGAGCAGTACTTC
CAISDLTGLSEQYF
>-|TRBJ1-1|many|TRBV3-1
TGTGCCAGCAGCCAAGAGACAGAAGCTTTCTTT
CASSQETEAFF
>TRBD1|TRBJ2-7|-|TRBV19
TGTGCCAGTAGTATCGGGGGACAGGGCTACGAGCAGTACTTC
CASSIGGQGYEQYF
>TRBD1|TRBJ2-2|-|TRBV7-3
TGTGCCAGCAGCAGGACAGGGGTGGACGGGGAGCTGTTTTTT
CASSRTGVDGELFF
>TRBD1|TRBJ2-4|-|TRBV30
TGTGCCTGGGACACAGGGGGATCGGGGGAGACCCAGTGCTTC
CAWDTGGSGETQCF
>-|TRBJ1-2|many|TRBV27
TGTGCCAGCAGACTATCCTGGAGACACTATGATGGCTACACCTTC
CASRLSWRHYDGYTF
>-|TRBJ2-5|many|TRBV20-1
TGCAGTGCTAGGAGATCCGGCGAAGAGACCCAGTACTTC
CSARRSGEETQYF
>-|TRBJ1-4|many|TRBV2
TGTGCCAGCAGTGAAGAAGGGATGGGTGAAAAACTGTTTTTT
CASSEEGMGEKLFF
>-|TRBJ2-2|many|TRBV11-2
TGTGCCAGCAGCTCACCACAACGGGGATCCGGGGAGCTGTTTTTT
CASSSPQRGSGELFF
>-|TRBJ2-3|-|TRBV11-2
TGTGCCAGCAGCACGAGGACAGCCTCAGATACGCAGTATTTT
CASSTRTASDTQYF
>-|TRBJ1-1|many|TRBV5-5
TGTGCCAGCAGCTTGGTTGCCAGGTTCACTGAAGCTTTCTTT
CASSLVARFTEAFF
>TRBD2|TRBJ2-1|-|TRBV7-8
TGTGCCAGCAAGGAACTAGCGGGGTACTACAATGAGCAGTTCTTC
CASKELAGYYNEQFF
>TRBD2|TRBJ2-1|few|TRBV7-2
TGTGCCAGCAGCTCTCCAGCGGGAATGGGGTCAGATCAGTTCTTC
CASSSPAGMGSDQFF
>-|TRBJ2-7|few|TRBV29-1
TGCAGCGTTGGAGGTCTGTCCTACGAGCAGTACTTC
CSVGGLSYEQYF
>-|TRBJ1-6|many|TRBV6-1
TGTGCCAGTGCGCGTAGCTCCTATAATTCACCCCTCCACTTT
CASARSSYNSPLHF